Below are 4 T cell receptor beta chains sequenced from a single sample in a study of Ad26.COV2.S vaccination and SARS-CoV-2 variants. TCRdb's copy holds only in-frame clones and misses some; the assay was immunoSEQ multiplex PCR. The table has about 370,000 clones, about 89% seen once. Treatment given: roughly 18 received Ad26.COV2.S at low or high dose, single or two shots; roughly five received placebo; per-sample allocation not given. Sampling was performed 63 days after the first vaccine or placebo injection. The sample in question was peripheral blood, obtained in a trial of Ad26.COV2.S vaccine versus placebo. All receptors derive from a person between 18 and 65 years old who received the Ad26.COV2.S COVID-19 vaccine or a placebo.

This rearrangement joins TRBV10-3 to TRBJ2-7; D is unclear. CDR1 is ENHRY and CDR2 is SYGVKD in the germline V gene. The CDR3 length is 12 residues. Trimming took off 6 bases at V and 1 base at J, with 7 bases between the two ends. The CDR3, as DNA: TGTGCCATCAGCACGCCTTCCTACGAGCAGTACTTC. It yields the protein CAISTPSYEQYF.

CDR3 coding DNA: TGCGCCAGCAGCCCCCGGACTAGGAGCATAGACATTCAGTACTTC. This translates into CASSPRTRSIDIQYF. The chain employs TRBV4-1 and TRBJ2-4, with TRBD2 matching 7 bases. The length of the CDR3 is 15 residues. The ends lost 4 bases at V and 8 bases at J; junction bases unmatched: 11. The germline V gene encodes CDR1 MGHRA and CDR2 YSYEKL.

The CDR3 sequence is CASSLPMVRAEAFF. The CDR3 region has the DNA TGTGCCAGCAGTTTACCCATGGTGAGGGCGGAAGCTTTCTTT. The chain recombines TRBV28 with TRBJ1-1; D uncertain. CDR3 size: 14 residues. V lost 2 bases, J lost 8 bases, and 15 bases lay in between. The germline V gene has CDR1 MDHEN and CDR2 SYDVKM. Filled out from reference TRBV28 and TRBJ1-1, the complete variable domain reads DVKVTQSSRYLVKRTGEKVFLECVQDMDHENMFWYRQDPGLGLRLIYFSYDVKMKEKGDIPEGYSVSREKKERFSLILESASTNQTSMYLCASSLPMVRAEAFFGQGTRLTVV.

The genes are TRBV7-6 and TRBJ2-3, with 7 bases aligning to TRBD2. From germline, CDR1 is SGHVS and CDR2 FNYEAQ. Unmatched junction bases numbered 7, after V lost 4 bases and J lost 0 bases. The length of the CDR3 is 16 residues. The CDR3 protein is CASSSRLAASTDTQYF. Written as DNA, the CDR3 is TGTGCCAGCAGCTCACGACTAGCTGCTAGCACAGATACGCAGTATTTT.